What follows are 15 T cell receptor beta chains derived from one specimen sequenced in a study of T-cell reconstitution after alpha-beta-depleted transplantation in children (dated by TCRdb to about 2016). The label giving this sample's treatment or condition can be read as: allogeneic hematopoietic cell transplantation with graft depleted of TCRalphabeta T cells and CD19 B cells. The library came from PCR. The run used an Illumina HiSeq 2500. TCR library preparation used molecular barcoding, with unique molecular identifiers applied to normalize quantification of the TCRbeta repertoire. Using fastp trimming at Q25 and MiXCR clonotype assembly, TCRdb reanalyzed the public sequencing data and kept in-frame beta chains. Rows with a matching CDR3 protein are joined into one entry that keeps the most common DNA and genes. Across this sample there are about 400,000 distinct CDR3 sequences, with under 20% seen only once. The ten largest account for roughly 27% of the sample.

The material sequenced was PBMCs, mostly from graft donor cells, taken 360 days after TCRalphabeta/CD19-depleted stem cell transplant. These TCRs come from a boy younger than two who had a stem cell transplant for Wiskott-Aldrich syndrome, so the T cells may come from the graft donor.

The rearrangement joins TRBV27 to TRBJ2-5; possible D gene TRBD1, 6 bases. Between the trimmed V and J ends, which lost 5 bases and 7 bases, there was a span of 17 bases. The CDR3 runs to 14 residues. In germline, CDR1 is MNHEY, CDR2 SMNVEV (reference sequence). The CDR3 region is CASSLLTGRGTQYF. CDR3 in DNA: TGTGCCAGCAGTCTCTTAACCGGCAGGGGGACCCAGTACTTC.

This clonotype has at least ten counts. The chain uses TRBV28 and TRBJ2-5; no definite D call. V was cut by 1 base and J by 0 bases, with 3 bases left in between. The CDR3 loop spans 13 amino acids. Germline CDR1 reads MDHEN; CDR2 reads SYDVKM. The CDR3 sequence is CASSLYYQETQYF. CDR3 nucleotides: TGTGCCAGCAGTTTATACTACCAAGAGACCCAGTACTTC.

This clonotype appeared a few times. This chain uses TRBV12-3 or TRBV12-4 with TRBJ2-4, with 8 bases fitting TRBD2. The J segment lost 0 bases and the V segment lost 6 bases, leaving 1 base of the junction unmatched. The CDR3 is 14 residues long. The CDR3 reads CASRLAGAKNIQYF. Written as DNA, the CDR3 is TGTGCCAGCAGGCTAGCGGGAGCCAAAAACATTCAGTACTTC.

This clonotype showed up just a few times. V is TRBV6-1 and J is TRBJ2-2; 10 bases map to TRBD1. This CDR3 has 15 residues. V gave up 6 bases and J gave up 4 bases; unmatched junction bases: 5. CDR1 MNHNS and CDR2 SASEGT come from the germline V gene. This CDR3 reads CASSTDRGLTGELFF. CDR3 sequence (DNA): TGTGCCAGCAGCACCGACAGGGGGCTCACCGGGGAGCTGTTTTTT.

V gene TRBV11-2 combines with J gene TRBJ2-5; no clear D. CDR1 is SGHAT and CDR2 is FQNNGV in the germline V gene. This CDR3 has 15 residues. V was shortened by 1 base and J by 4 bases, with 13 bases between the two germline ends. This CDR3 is CASSLGRLARETQYF. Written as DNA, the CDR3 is TGTGCCAGCAGCTTAGGAAGGTTAGCCCGAGAGACCCAGTACTTC.

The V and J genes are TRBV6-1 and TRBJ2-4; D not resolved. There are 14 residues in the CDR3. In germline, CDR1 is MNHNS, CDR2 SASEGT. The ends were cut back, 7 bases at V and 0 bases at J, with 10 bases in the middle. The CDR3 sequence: CASTYGSAKNIQYF. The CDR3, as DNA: TGTGCCAGCACCTACGGCTCAGCCAAAAACATTCAGTACTTC.

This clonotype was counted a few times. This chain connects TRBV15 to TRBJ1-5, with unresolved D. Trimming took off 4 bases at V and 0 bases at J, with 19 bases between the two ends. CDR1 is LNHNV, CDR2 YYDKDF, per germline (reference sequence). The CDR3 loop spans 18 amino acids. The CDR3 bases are TGTGCCACCAGCAACCTACTCTCCTCAAAGTATAGCAATCAGCCCCAGCATTTT. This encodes CATSNLLSSKYSNQPQHF.

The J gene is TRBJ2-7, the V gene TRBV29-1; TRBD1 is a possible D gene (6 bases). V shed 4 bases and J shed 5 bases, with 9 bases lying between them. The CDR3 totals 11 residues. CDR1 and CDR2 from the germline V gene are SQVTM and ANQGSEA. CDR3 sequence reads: CSVVGGNEQYF. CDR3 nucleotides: TGCAGCGTTGTAGGGGGAAACGAGCAGTACTTC.

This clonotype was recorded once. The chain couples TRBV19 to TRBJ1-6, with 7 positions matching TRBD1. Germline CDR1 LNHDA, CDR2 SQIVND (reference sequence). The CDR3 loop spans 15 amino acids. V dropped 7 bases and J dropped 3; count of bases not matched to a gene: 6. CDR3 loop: CASTGTAFYNSPLHF. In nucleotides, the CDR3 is TGTGCCAGTACTGGGACAGCCTTCTATAATTCACCCCTCCACTTT.

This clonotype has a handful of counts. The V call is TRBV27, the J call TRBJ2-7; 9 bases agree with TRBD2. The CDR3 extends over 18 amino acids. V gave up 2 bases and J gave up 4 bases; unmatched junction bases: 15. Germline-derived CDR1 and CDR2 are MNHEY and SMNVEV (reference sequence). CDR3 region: CASSLRGGAGGPPYEQYF. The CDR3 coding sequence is TGTGCCAGCAGTTTAAGGGGGGGAGCGGGAGGTCCTCCTTACGAGCAGTACTTC.

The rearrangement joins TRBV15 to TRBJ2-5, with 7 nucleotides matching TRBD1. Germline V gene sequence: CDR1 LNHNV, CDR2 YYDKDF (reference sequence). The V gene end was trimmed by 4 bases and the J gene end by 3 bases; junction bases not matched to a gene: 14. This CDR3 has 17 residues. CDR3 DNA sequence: TGTGCCACCAGCATTCTACACCCCGGGACAGCCAAAGAGACCCAGTACTTC. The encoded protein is CATSILHPGTAKETQYF.

The CDR3 bases are TGTGCCAGCCGACATTTGGGGCCCTACGAGCAGTACTTC. It yields the protein CASRHLGPYEQYF. This chain joins TRBV2 and TRBJ2-7; D possibly corresponds to TRBD1 (5 bases). The CDR3 length is 13 residues. With 8 bases removed from V and 2 bases from J, the gap between germline ends came to 13 bases. Germline CDR1 reads SNHLY; CDR2 reads FYNNEI.

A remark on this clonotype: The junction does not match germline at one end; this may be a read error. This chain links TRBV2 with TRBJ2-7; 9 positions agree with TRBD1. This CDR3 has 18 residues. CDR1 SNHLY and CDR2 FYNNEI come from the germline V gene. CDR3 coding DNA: TGTGCCTGCAGTCCCTACCGTCTCGGGACAGGGAGAGCGTACGAGCAGTACTTC. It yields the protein CACSPYRLGTGRAYEQYF.

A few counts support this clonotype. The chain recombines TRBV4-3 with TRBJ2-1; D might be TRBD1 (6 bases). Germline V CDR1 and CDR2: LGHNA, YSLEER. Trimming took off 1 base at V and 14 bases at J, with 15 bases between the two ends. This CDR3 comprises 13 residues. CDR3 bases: TGCGCCAGCAGCCAAGGACCTGACAGGATGAAGTTCTTC. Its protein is CASSQGPDRMKFF.

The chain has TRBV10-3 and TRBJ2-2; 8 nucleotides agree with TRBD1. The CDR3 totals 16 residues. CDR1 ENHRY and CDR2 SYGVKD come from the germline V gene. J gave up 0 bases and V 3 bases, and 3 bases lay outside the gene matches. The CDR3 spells CAISEQGGSNTGELFF. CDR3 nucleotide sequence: TGTGCCATCAGTGAACAGGGGGGATCGAACACCGGGGAGCTGTTTTTT.